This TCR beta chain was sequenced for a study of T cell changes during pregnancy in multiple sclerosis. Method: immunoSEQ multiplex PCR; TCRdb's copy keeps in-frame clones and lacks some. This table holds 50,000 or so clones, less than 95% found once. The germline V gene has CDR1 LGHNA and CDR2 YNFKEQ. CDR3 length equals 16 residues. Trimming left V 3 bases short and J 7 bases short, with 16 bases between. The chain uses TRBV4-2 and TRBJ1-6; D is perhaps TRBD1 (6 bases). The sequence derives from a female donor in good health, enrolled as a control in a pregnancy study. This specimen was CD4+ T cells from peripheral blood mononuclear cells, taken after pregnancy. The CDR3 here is CASSQETGSRNSPLHF. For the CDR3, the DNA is TGTGCCAGCAGCCAGGAGACAGGATCGAGGAATTCACCCCTCCACTTT.